Listed below are T cell receptor beta chains from one sample, sequenced in a study of PD-1 blockade in classical Hodgkin lymphoma. Sequencing used immunoSEQ multiplex PCR; TCRdb keeps in-frame clones, though not all of them. The sample comprises approximately 65,000 clones, around 88% of which are singletons, and roughly an eighth rests with the top ten. The sample was peripheral blood mononuclear cells (PBMCs), taken at baseline. All receptors derive from a human donor with classical Hodgkin lymphoma. CDR3s include the opening cysteine and the closing phenylalanine or tryptophan. The order of the fields is J gene, D gene, clone size, V gene, CDR3 DNA, CDR3 protein. D genes are given only for firm matches. Expanded clones are given a class, and other clones once, few, many or no size at all.

TRBJ1-4 TRBD1 NA TRBV19 TGTGCCAGTAGTATAGATCTGAAACCGGGACAGCTTGCAACTAATGAAAAACTGTTTTTT CASSIDLKPGQLATNEKLFF
TRBJ2-2 NA once TRBV30 TGTGCCTGGGACACAGGGTTACCCGGGGAGCTGTTTTTT CAWDTGLPGELFF
TRBJ1-2 NA NA TRBV28 TGTGCCAGCAGTTGGGGCACTCCTAACTATGGCTACACCTTC CASSWGTPNYGYTF
TRBJ1-6 NA NA TRBV7-2 TGTGCCAGCAGCCACACGACCAATAATTCACCCCTCCACTTT CASSHTTNNSPLHF
TRBJ2-1 NA NA TRBV11-2 TGTGCCAGCAGCTTAGTCGGTAGCGGAAGGAATGAGCAGTTCTTC CASSLVGSGRNEQFF
TRBJ2-1 NA NA TRBV5-6 TGTGCCAGCAGCCCGGTGTGGAGATCCTACAATGAGCAGTTCTTC CASSPVWRSYNEQFF
TRBJ2-2 TRBD1 few TRBV7-7 TGTGCCAGCAGCTTAGGGCAGGGGGCAAGGACCGGGGAGCTGTTTTTT CASSLGQGARTGELFF
TRBJ1-6 NA NA TRBV2 TGTGCCAGCAGTGAACAGGGGAATAATTCACCCCTCCACTTT CASSEQGNNSPLHF
TRBJ1-5 TRBD1 NA TRBV27 TGTGCCAGCAGTTTATTCGGACAGGGGCGGAATCAGCCCCAGCATTTT CASSLFGQGRNQPQHF
TRBJ2-7 TRBD2 once TRBV30 TGTGCCTGGAAGGGGACTACTAATTCCTACGAGCAGTACTTC CAWKGTTNSYEQYF
TRBJ2-3 TRBD2 NA TRBV11-2 TGTGCCAGCAGCCCCAGTCTAGCGGGTGGCACAGATACGCAGTATTTT CASSPSLAGGTDTQYF
TRBJ1-2 TRBD1 NA TRBV4-3 TGCGCCAGCAGCCAAATGACAGGGGTGGCCTATGGCTACACCTTC CASSQMTGVAYGYTF
TRBJ2-7 TRBD2 NA TRBV6-6 TGTGCCAGCAGTCGCCTGGCGGGGGTGCCCTACGAGCAGTACTTC CASSRLAGVPYEQYF
TRBJ1-1 TRBD1 once TRBV6-5 TGTGCCAGCAGTTACCCCAGGGGGGGGTACACTGAAGCTTTCTTT CASSYPRGGYTEAFF
TRBJ2-3 NA NA TRBV28 TGTGCCAGCAGTTACGCAGATACGCAGTATTTT CASSYADTQYF
TRBJ2-1 TRBD2 NA TRBV6-1 TGTGCCAGCAGTGAAGCTCAAGCGGGGGGCAGCAATGAGCAGTTCTTC CASSEAQAGGSNEQFF
TRBJ1-5 NA NA TRBV9 TGTGCCAGCAGCGTAGGAGGGTACCAGCCCCAGCATTTT CASSVGGYQPQHF
TRBJ1-4 TRBD1 NA TRBV5-1 TGCGCCAGCAGCTTGCAAGGGACAGAGGGTGAAAAACTGTTTTTT CASSLQGTEGEKLFF
TRBJ2-5 TRBD1 NA TRBV5-4 TGTGCCAGCAGCACCAGGACAGGTCCATTGATTGAGACCCAGTACTTC CASSTRTGPLIETQYF
TRBJ1-1 NA NA TRBV6-1 TGTGCCAGCAGCGAAGGACCGGTGAACACTGAAGCTTTCTTT CASSEGPVNTEAFF
TRBJ2-7 TRBD1 NA TRBV7-9 TGTGCCAGCAGCTTAAGGGACAGTGACCGTTCCTACGAGCAGTACTTC CASSLRDSDRSYEQYF
TRBJ2-1 TRBD1 NA TRBV7-3 TGTGCCAGCAGCCAGGGGGCTGAGCAGTTCTTC CASSQGAEQFF
TRBJ2-3 NA once TRBV6-6 TGTGCCAGCAGCGCGCAAGGGGAGGGCACAGATACGCAGTATTTT CASSAQGEGTDTQYF
TRBJ2-6 TRBD1 NA TRBV5-1 TGCGCCAGCAGCCTACAGGGGGGCCTCTATGGGGCCAACGTCCTGACTTTC CASSLQGGLYGANVLTF
TRBJ2-5 TRBD2 NA TRBV7-2 TGTGCCAGCAGCTCGGGACTAGCGGTACAAGAGACCCAGTACTTC CASSSGLAVQETQYF
TRBJ2-2 NA NA TRBV7-9 TGTGCCAGCAGCCATCCTACAGCCAAGAACACCGGGGAGCTGTTTTTT CASSHPTAKNTGELFF
TRBJ2-1 NA few TRBV15 TGTGCCACCACCTTTCTGGGGGGTTACAATGAGCAGTTCTTC CATTFLGGYNEQFF